Listed here is a single T cell receptor beta chain. Its specificity is unknown. The record originates from a study of blood T cells in healthy people across ages. Findings and limits, study-wide: Investigators treated diversity estimates from one million T cells as underestimates. Roughly linearly, TCR beta diversity per million T cells fell as age increased.

Trimming removed 2 bases at V and 6 bases at J, with 13 bases between. Germline CDR1 is SGHRS and CDR2 is YFSETQ. CDR3 length: 14 residues. The use of a sample-barcoded 5' primer and a J-beta primer mix characterized a second PCR of roughly 6 to 11 cycles. A minimum of 2.5 million CDR3-containing paired-end reads was obtained for each sample. One entry per CDR3 protein, called by TCRdb with MiXCR from the 5' RACE reads. The repertoire holds 450,000 to 700,000 distinct CDR3 sequences, 27% seen once, with approximately 17% in the top ten. This TCR came from a woman aged 70 to 79 in good health. The rearrangement uses TRBV5-1 and TRBJ2-3, with D uncertain. The sequencing sample was made of blood. CDR3 loop: CASSFGMLLDTQYF. The CDR3 DNA reads as TGCGCCAGCAGCTTTGGTATGTTACTGGATACGCAGTATTTT.